A selection of T cell receptor beta chains follows, all from one sample in a study of cytomegalovirus exposure and HLA in healthy donors. Using immunoSEQ multiplex PCR, the repertoire was profiled, and TCRdb retains in-frame clones only, with some absent. Here the sample spans a few hundred thousand clones, 70% to 90% being singletons. Material: PBMCs. These receptors all come from a man younger than 40 in good health and CMV-seronegative. Each CDR3 is given with its conserved first and last residue. Fields, in order: J gene, D gene, clone size, V gene, CDR3 DNA, CDR3 protein. D genes are given only for firm matches. Only part of the rows carry a size: once, few, many, or a class if the clone is expanded.

>TRBJ1-6|NA|once|TRBV5-1
TGCGCCAGCAGCTTGACCCAGGGAAATAATTCACCCCTCCACTTT
CASSLTQGNNSPLHF
>TRBJ1-5|NA|NA|TRBV6-6
TGTGCCAGCAGTACTGAAGGTAGGAGCAACCAGCCCCAGCATTTT
CASSTEGRSNQPQHF
>TRBJ1-6|NA|NA|TRBV27
TGTGCCAGCAGCCTTACCGCGCTTAGCTCCTATAATTCACCCCTCCACTTT
CASSLTALSSYNSPLHF
>TRBJ2-7|NA|NA|TRBV4-2
TGTGCCAGCAGCCAAGAGATTGGCGCTAGCGAGCAGTACTTC
CASSQEIGASEQYF
>TRBJ2-3|NA|NA|TRBV10-2
TGCGCCAGCAACCACCAGGGGAGCACAGATACGCAGTATTTT
CASNHQGSTDTQYF
>TRBJ1-3|TRBD1|NA|TRBV7-9
TGTGCCAGCAGCTCGATGTCCCGGGACAGGGTCTCTGGAAACACCATATATTTT
CASSSMSRDRVSGNTIYF
>TRBJ2-3|TRBD1|once|TRBV18
TGTGCCAGCTCGCCGAGACAGGGTAGCGCGGATACGCAGTATTTT
CASSPRQGSADTQYF
>TRBJ1-2|TRBD1|few|TRBV25-1
TGTGCCAGCAGTGAAAGAATCACAGGGGGTGGCTACACCTTC
CASSERITGGGYTF
>TRBJ1-1|TRBD1|NA|TRBV18
TGTGCCAGCTCACCCACGGAAGGCAGGGGGCCGAACACTGAAGCTTTCTTT
CASSPTEGRGPNTEAFF
>TRBJ2-4|NA|NA|TRBV5-6
TGTGCCAGCAGGAAAGGAGTGCGTGCGGACATTCAGTACTTC
CASRKGVRADIQYF
>TRBJ1-6|NA|NA|TRBV28
TGTGCCAGCCTAAGTTTAAGGGGCATATCTTCACCCCTCCACTTT
CASLSLRGISSPLHF
>TRBJ2-2|TRBD1|NA|TRBV7-6
TGTGCCAGCAGCTTACTGGACAGGGACTCCGGGGAGCTGTTTTTT
CASSLLDRDSGELFF
>TRBJ1-5|NA|NA|TRBV5-6
TGTGCCAGCAGCCAACTGGGGGGGCAATACAATCAGCCCCAGCATTTT
CASSQLGGQYNQPQHF
>TRBJ2-1|TRBD2|NA|TRBV6-5
TGTGCCAGCCGGACTAGCGGGGGGGCTACTGAGCAGTTCTTC
CASRTSGGATEQFF
>TRBJ2-3|TRBD2|NA|TRBV5-6
TGTGCCAGCAGCTTGGAGAACGGGGGGGGCACAGATACGCAGTATTTT
CASSLENGGGTDTQYF
>TRBJ1-2|TRBD1|NA|TRBV16
TGTGCCAGCACGACAGGGGATGGCTATGGCTACACCTTC
CASTTGDGYGYTF
>TRBJ2-7|NA|NA|TRBV4-1
TGCGCCAGCAGCCAAGCCAGGGGCCCCGAGCAGTACTTC
CASSQARGPEQYF
>TRBJ2-3|TRBD1|NA|TRBV5-1
TGCGCCAGCAGCCCCCGGGACAGGGGTGCAGATACGCAGTATTTT
CASSPRDRGADTQYF
>TRBJ2-7|TRBD1|NA|TRBV27
TGTGCCAGCAGTTTAGAGGGGGGACAGGGCTACGAGCAGTACTTC
CASSLEGGQGYEQYF
>TRBJ2-6|TRBD1|NA|TRBV6-6
TGTGCCAGCAGAACACAGGGGTGGGGTGGGGCCAACGTCCTGACTTTC
CASRTQGWGGANVLTF
>TRBJ2-3|TRBD2|NA|TRBV4-1
TGCGCCAGCAGCCAATTTAGCGGGGGCCCCACAGATACGCAGTATTTT
CASSQFSGGPTDTQYF
>TRBJ2-7|TRBD1|NA|TRBV7-2
TGTGCCAGCAGCTTCGCGGGACAGGGGGGTTCGGAGCAGTACTTC
CASSFAGQGGSEQYF
>TRBJ2-1|TRBD2|once|TRBV15
TGTGCCACCAGCAGAGTACGGGGGGGCTACAATGAGCAGTTCTTC
CATSRVRGGYNEQFF
>TRBJ2-3|TRBD2|few|TRBV27
TGTGCCAGCAGTTTGGGGGGGTCGACAGATACGCAGTATTTT
CASSLGGSTDTQYF
>TRBJ2-1|TRBD2|NA|TRBV7-3
TGTGCCAGCAGCTTGAGCGGGGGTACTTACAATGAGCAGTTCTTC
CASSLSGGTYNEQFF
>TRBJ1-6|NA|once|TRBV6-5
TGTGCCAGCAGCCGCCTTACGGATTCACCCCTCCACTTT
CASSRLTDSPLHF
>TRBJ2-3|NA|few|TRBV10-3
TGTGCCACCGATAGCGGAACCACAGATACGCAGTATTTT
CATDSGTTDTQYF
>TRBJ2-3|TRBD2|few|TRBV13
TGTGCCAGCAGCTCCCTAGCGGGGATGGTAGATACGCAGTATTTT
CASSSLAGMVDTQYF
>TRBJ1-2|NA|NA|TRBV7-9
TGTGCCAGCAGCCGATCGTGGGGGGACTATGGCTACACCTTC
CASSRSWGDYGYTF
>TRBJ2-5|NA|NA|TRBV6-5
TGTGCCAGCAGTCCCGTCAGATGGGAGACCCAGTACTTC
CASSPVRWETQYF
>TRBJ2-7|TRBD2|NA|TRBV27
TGTGCCAGCAGGAATAGCGGGGGGGGATTGACCTACGAGCAGTACTTC
CASRNSGGGLTYEQYF
>TRBJ2-5|TRBD1|NA|TRBV7-9
TGTGCCAGCAGTCCGGACAGACAGGGTGAGACCCAGTACTTC
CASSPDRQGETQYF
>TRBJ1-5|NA|NA|TRBV2
TGTGCCAGCAGCCCAAATAGCAATCAGCCCCAGCATTTT
CASSPNSNQPQHF
>TRBJ1-2|NA|once|TRBV27
TGTGCCAGCAGTAACAGGATTAACTATGGCTACACCTTC
CASSNRINYGYTF
>TRBJ1-1|NA|NA|TRBV5-1
TGCGCCAGCAGCTTTTCTGCAGGATTGAACACTGAAGCTTTCTTT
CASSFSAGLNTEAFF
>TRBJ2-2|NA|NA|TRBV28
TGTGCCAGCAGTTCTCCGACAGGGAACACCGGGGAGCTGTTTTTT
CASSSPTGNTGELFF
>TRBJ1-6|NA|NA|TRBV5-4
TGTGCCAGCAGCTTGGCGGGAGTGAGGGCGCCCCTCCACTTT
CASSLAGVRAPLHF
>TRBJ2-7|TRBD1|NA|TRBV28
TGTGCCAGCAGTCCCACAGGGGGGTACGAGCAGTACTTC
CASSPTGGYEQYF
>TRBJ1-1|TRBD1|once|TRBV6-6
TGTGCCAGCATCCGCGACAGGGGGCGAGTTGAAGCTTTCTTT
CASIRDRGRVEAFF
>TRBJ2-4|NA|NA|TRBV15
TGTGCCACCAGCAGGGGGAGCAGGTGGGACATTCAGTACTTC
CATSRGSRWDIQYF
>TRBJ1-4|NA|few|TRBV9
TGTGCCAGCGGGGGGGGGCCGGCTACAAAACTGTTTTTT
CASGGGPATKLFF
>TRBJ1-1|TRBD1|NA|TRBV28
TGTGCCAGCAGTACTCGACAGGGAAAAGGGACTGAAGCTTTCTTT
CASSTRQGKGTEAFF
>TRBJ2-7|NA|once|TRBV18
TGTGCCAGCTCACCAAACCCGGGTCCTCGGGAGCAGTACTTC
CASSPNPGPREQYF
>TRBJ1-5|NA|NA|TRBV2
TGTGCCAGCAGTGGGTCGGTCAATCAGCCCCAGCATTTT
CASSGSVNQPQHF
>TRBJ1-5|NA|NA|TRBV28
TGTGCCAGCAGTTTAGAACAGCTTAGCAATCAGCCCCAGCATTTT
CASSLEQLSNQPQHF
>TRBJ2-3|TRBD2|NA|TRBV7-8
TGTGCCAGCAGCGAACTAGCGGGGGGGCTGAGAGATACGCAGTATTTT
CASSELAGGLRDTQYF